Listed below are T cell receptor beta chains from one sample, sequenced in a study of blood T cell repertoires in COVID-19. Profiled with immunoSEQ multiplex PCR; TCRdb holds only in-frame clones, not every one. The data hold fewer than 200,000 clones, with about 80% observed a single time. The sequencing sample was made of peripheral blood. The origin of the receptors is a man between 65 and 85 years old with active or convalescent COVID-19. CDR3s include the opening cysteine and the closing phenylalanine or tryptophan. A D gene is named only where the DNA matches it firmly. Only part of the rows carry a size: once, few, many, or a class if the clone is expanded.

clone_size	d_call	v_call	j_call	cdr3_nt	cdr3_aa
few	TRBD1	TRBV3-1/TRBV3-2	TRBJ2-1	TGTGCCAGCAGCCCGACAGGGGGCAAATCCTACAATGAGCAGTTCTTC	CASSPTGGKSYNEQFF
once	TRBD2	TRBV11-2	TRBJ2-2	TGTGCCAGCACCAGCGGGACGAACACCGGGGAGCTGTTTTTT	CASTSGTNTGELFF
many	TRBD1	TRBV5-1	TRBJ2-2	TGCGCCAGCAGCTTCGCCCGGACAGGGGGCAACACCGGGGAGCTGTTTTTT	CASSFARTGGNTGELFF
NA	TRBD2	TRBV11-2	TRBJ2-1	TGTGCCAGCAGCTTCAGCGGGGGGGCAAACAATGAGCAGTTCTTC	CASSFSGGANNEQFF
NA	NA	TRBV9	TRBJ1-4	TGTGCCAGCAGCACAGGGTTGGGAGCTAATGAAAAACTGTTTTTT	CASSTGLGANEKLFF
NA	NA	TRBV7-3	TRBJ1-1	TGTGCCAGCAGCTTAGCGCGGGGTGCGACAGAAAGGGGCACTGAAGCTTTCTTT	CASSLARGATERGTEAFF
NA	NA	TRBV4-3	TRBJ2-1	TGCGCCAGCAGCAGCTGGTCATCCTACAATGAGCAGTTCTTC	CASSSWSSYNEQFF
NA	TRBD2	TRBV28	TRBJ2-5	TGTGCCAGCAGTTACTGGATAGCGGGAGTGGAGACCCAGTACTTC	CASSYWIAGVETQYF
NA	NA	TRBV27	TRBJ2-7	TGTGCCAGCAAGGGGTCTGGCGAGCAGTACTTC	CASKGSGEQYF
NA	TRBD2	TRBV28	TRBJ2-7	TGTGCCAGCAGTACAACACTCTCGACTAGCGGATCATACGAGCAGTACTTC	CASSTTLSTSGSYEQYF
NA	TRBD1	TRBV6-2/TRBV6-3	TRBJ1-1	TGTGCCAGCAGTTACGTTGCGGGACAGGGAACAATTCTGAACACTGAAGCTTTCTTT	CASSYVAGQGTILNTEAFF
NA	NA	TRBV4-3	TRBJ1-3	TGCGCCAGCAGCCAATCCCGGTCTATCTCTGGAAACACCATATATTTT	CASSQSRSISGNTIYF
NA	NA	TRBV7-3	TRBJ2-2	TGTGCCAGCAGCTCGGGGCGGCGGGGGAACACCGGGGAGCTGTTTTTT	CASSSGRRGNTGELFF